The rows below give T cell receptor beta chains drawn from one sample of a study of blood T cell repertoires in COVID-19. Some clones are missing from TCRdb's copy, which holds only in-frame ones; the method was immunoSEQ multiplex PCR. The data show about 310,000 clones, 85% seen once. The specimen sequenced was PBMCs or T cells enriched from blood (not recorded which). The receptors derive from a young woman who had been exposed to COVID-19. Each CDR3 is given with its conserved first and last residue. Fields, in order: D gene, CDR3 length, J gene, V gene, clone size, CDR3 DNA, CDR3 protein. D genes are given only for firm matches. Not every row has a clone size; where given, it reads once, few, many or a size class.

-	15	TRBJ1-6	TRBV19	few	TGTGCCAGTAGTACGACCTCGGGTGGGAATTCACCCCTCCACTTT	CASSTTSGGNSPLHF
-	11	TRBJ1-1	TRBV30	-	TGTGCCTGGCAGGGGAACACTGAAGCTTTCTTT	CAWQGNTEAFF
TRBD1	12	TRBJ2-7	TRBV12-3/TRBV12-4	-	TGTGCCAGCCGGGACAGGGGTCACGAGCAGTACTTC	CASRDRGHEQYF
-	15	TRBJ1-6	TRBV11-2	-	TGTGCCAGCCGGGAGGGGAGCTCCTATAATTCACCCCTCCACTTT	CASREGSSYNSPLHF
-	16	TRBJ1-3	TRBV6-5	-	TGTGCCAGCAGTTACCTCGGCGGGGCTACTGGAAACACCATATATTTT	CASSYLGGATGNTIYF
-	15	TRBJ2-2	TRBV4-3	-	TGCGCCAGCAGCCAAGACTTCCGTAACACCGGGGAGCTGTTTTTT	CASSQDFRNTGELFF
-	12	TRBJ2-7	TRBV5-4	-	TGTGCCAGCAGCTCGTCGTCCTACGAGCAGTACTTC	CASSSSSYEQYF
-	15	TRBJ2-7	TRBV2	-	TGTGCCAGCAGTGAGAATCGAGGAAGCTCCTACGAGCAGTACTTC	CASSENRGSSYEQYF
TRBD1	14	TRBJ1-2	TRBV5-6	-	TGTGCCAGCAGCTTTCAGGGGGCAGTTTTGGGCTACACCTTC	CASSFQGAVLGYTF
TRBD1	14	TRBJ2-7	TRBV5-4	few	TGTGCCAGCAGCCCCCGGGACAGCCAATACGAGCAGTACTTC	CASSPRDSQYEQYF
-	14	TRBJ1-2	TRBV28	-	TGTGCCAGCAGTTCTGGGGCGCCTGTTAGTGGCTACACCTTC	CASSSGAPVSGYTF
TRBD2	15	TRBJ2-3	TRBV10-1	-	TGCGCCAGCAGTGTCCTAGCGGGGGGCACAGATACGCAGTATTTT	CASSVLAGGTDTQYF
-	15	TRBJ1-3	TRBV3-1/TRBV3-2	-	TGTGCCAGCAGCCAAGATTGGGGGCCCGGAAACACCATATATTTT	CASSQDWGPGNTIYF
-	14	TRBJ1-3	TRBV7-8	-	TGTGCCAGCAGCTTGGGGGGCTCTGGAAACACCATATATTTT	CASSLGGSGNTIYF
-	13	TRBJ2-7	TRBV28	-	TGTGCCAGCAGTTCAGGGGAGCTGGAAGAGCAGTACTTC	CASSSGELEEQYF
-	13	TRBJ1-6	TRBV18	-	TGTGCCAGCTCAGCTGGGCTCGATTCACCCCTCCACTTT	CASSAGLDSPLHF